This T cell receptor beta chain was sequenced in a study of T cell responses to AZD1222 COVID-19 vaccine. This clone is termed large. No antigen is known for it. Clones were sequenced by immunoSEQ multiplex PCR, and TCRdb holds only the in-frame ones, with some missing. The table has roughly 50,000 clones, just over 85% seen once; the top ten hold around 7.3%. Analysis merged second doses at about 4 or about 12 weeks. The CDR3 covers 14 residues. Germline V CDR1 and CDR2: SGDLS, YYNGEE. Trimming pared 0 bases from V and 0 bases from J, leaving 7 bases between. Study findings and constraints: A reported finding is that nearly half of spike-specific TCRs target unmutated variant regions. Baseline seropositives among AZD1222 recipients totaled only 5 or 6.

This material consisted of peripheral blood, taken 28 days after the second AZD1222 dose. The chain recombines TRBV9 with TRBJ2-7; D gene unclear. This sequence was found in an adult who received the AZD1222 COVID-19 vaccine. The CDR3 nucleotides read TGTGCCAGCAGCGTAGGGGTCTCCTCCTACGAGCAGTACTTC. Translated: CASSVGVSSYEQYF.